A single sample is the source of the 27 T cell receptor beta chains below, sequenced in a study of vaccination effects on CD4 cells after COVID-19. Method: immunoSEQ multiplex PCR; TCRdb's copy keeps in-frame clones and lacks some. The repertoire holds approximately 57,000 clones, with around 73% as singletons. It was after more than nine days of culture that CD4+ T cells were isolated. As their vaccination, participants received two doses of either BNT162b2 or mRNA-1273. The antigens of these receptors remain unknown. Sample: CD4+ T cells from PBMCs cultured without peptide, taken after COVID-19 vaccination. The source of these receptors is a human donor who received a COVID-19 vaccine.

The rearrangement uses TRBV29-1 and TRBJ1-2; D gene uncertain. Germline CDR1 is SQVTM and CDR2 is ANQGSEA. Trimming shortened V by 3 bases and J by 7 bases, and 6 bases separated the two germline ends. The CDR3 totals 10 residues. In DNA form, the CDR3 reads TGCAGCGTTGATGAGAGTGGCTACACCTTC. Translating gives CSVDESGYTF.

As DNA, the CDR3 is TGTGCCAGGATGAACTATGGCTACACCTTC. Translation gives CARMNYGYTF. The chain has TRBV6-5 and TRBJ1-2; D is unclear. The CDR3 loop spans 10 amino acids. V shed 9 bases and J shed 2 bases, with 4 bases lying between them. CDR1 MNHEY and CDR2 SVGAGI come from the germline V gene.

The gene calls are TRBV7-2 and TRBJ1-3; 7 nucleotides match TRBD1. CDR1 and CDR2 from the germline V gene are SGHTA and FQGNSA. This CDR3 comprises 16 residues. The trim removed 4 bases at V and 2 bases at J, leaving 8 bases unmatched. The CDR3 reads CASSSQDRKAGNTIYF. The CDR3 DNA follows: TGTGCCAGCAGCTCTCAGGACAGGAAGGCTGGAAACACCATATATTTT.

The chain has TRBV6-1 and TRBJ2-3; 7 bases fit TRBD2. CDR1 MNHNS and CDR2 SASEGT come from the germline V gene. The CDR3 totals 17 residues. The V and J ends lost 4 bases and 0 bases, in that order; junction bases with no gene match: 10. The chain's CDR3 is CASSGGGSSGSTDTQYF. CDR3 nucleotide sequence: TGTGCCAGCAGTGGGGGGGGATCCAGCGGGAGCACAGATACGCAGTATTTT.

The J gene is TRBJ2-1, the V gene TRBV2; TRBD1 aligns across 7 bases. The CDR3 runs to 14 residues. Germline-derived CDR1 and CDR2 are SNHLY and FYNNEI. Losses at the gene ends were 10 bases for V and 2 bases for J; bases not matched to a gene: 8. The CDR3 loop is CAITPGQTYNEQFF. CDR3 sequence (DNA): TGTGCCATTACACCGGGACAGACCTACAATGAGCAGTTCTTC.

The rearrangement joins TRBV5-5 to TRBJ1-3, with no clear D. V lost 1 base and J lost 0, with 5 bases in between. Germline CDR1 SGHKS, CDR2 YYEKEE (reference sequence). This CDR3 has 14 amino acids. The DNA for the CDR3 is TGTGCCAGCAGCTTGTTGGGCTCTGGAAACACCATATATTTT. This codes for CASSLLGSGNTIYF.

V and J are TRBV28 and TRBJ2-4; the D gene is possibly TRBD2 (5 bases). Looked up from germline, CDR1 is MDHEN and CDR2 is SYDVKM. The CDR3 runs to 16 residues. Trimming left V 5 bases short and J 4 bases short, with 18 bases between. CDR3 nucleotides: TGTGCCAGCAGTCAGAAAGCGGCCTCCCTTAAAAACATTCAGTACTTC. Protein sequence: CASSQKAASLKNIQYF.

This clone turned up a few times. This sequence joins TRBV20-1 and TRBJ1-2, with 9 bases that match TRBD1. Germline assignment: CDR1 DFQATT and CDR2 SNEGSKA (reference sequence). The CDR3 is made up of 13 amino acids. J lost 6 bases, V lost 3 bases, and 5 bases had no gene match. The CDR3 DNA is TGCAGTGCTAGTACAGGGGGCGGAGATGGCTACACCTTC. It encodes CSASTGGGDGYTF.

This clone is categorized as medium-sized. The V gene is TRBV19, the J gene TRBJ1-2, with D perhaps TRBD1 (5 bases). Germline-derived CDR1 and CDR2 are LNHDA and SQIVND (reference sequence). This CDR3 spans 15 amino acids. V shed 5 bases and J shed 0 bases, with 13 bases lying between them. CDR3 region: CASSFGTDTNYGYTF. In DNA, the CDR3 is TGTGCCAGTAGTTTCGGGACGGACACTAACTATGGCTACACCTTC.

V is TRBV7-2 and J is TRBJ2-1; TRBD2 aligns across 11 bases. Germline trimming cut 5 bases from V and 5 bases from J; bases unmatched to any gene: 5. Germline CDR1 reads SGHTA; CDR2 reads FQGNSA. This CDR3 has 15 amino acids. The DNA for the CDR3 is TGTGCCAGCAGCCAGACTAGCGGGAAACACAATGAGCAGTTCTTC. This sequence encodes CASSQTSGKHNEQFF.

The rearrangement uses TRBV4-3 and TRBJ2-1, with D possibly called TRBD1 or TRBD2 (5 bases each). Trimming took 0 bases from V and 7 from J, leaving 10 bases between them. Germline loops: CDR1 LGHNA, CDR2 YSLEER. CDR3 length: 14 amino acids. CDR3 coding DNA: TGCGCCAGCAGCCAAGAGGGGCGACTAAATGAGCAGTTCTTC. Translated: CASSQEGRLNEQFF.

The J gene is TRBJ1-2, the V gene TRBV6-5, with D possibly being TRBD1 (5 bases). This CDR3 is built from 14 residues. From germline, CDR1 is MNHEY and CDR2 SVGAGI. V was trimmed by 0 bases and J by 6 bases, leaving 11 bases between them. The CDR3 sequence is CASSYSAGNNGYTF. The CDR3 nucleotides are TGTGCCAGCAGTTACTCGGCAGGGAACAATGGCTACACCTTC.

The rearrangement links TRBV3-1 (or the pseudogene TRBV3-2) to TRBJ2-1; the match to TRBD2 covers 10 bases. This CDR3 comprises 15 residues. After removal of 4 bases from V and 5 bases from J, the junction contained 5 bases not matched to a gene. Germline CDR1 reads LGHDT; CDR2 reads YNNKEL (reference sequence). The CDR3 loop reads CASSPSGRAHNEQFF. CDR3 coding DNA: TGTGCCAGCAGCCCGAGCGGGAGGGCCCACAATGAGCAGTTCTTC.

The chain is built from TRBV5-1 and TRBJ2-7; 11 bases fit TRBD1. Germline V gene sequence: CDR1 SGHRS, CDR2 YFSETQ. This CDR3 comprises 15 residues. With V trimmed by 3 bases and J by 5 bases, 7 bases remained unmatched. CDR3 nucleotide sequence: TGCGCCAGCAGCTCCGGGACAGGGGGGATCGACGAGCAGTACTTC. The encoded protein is CASSSGTGGIDEQYF. The variable domain in full, with the rest retrieved from reference TRBV5-1 and TRBJ2-7, is KAGVTQTPRYLIKTRGQQVTLSCSPISGHRSVSWYQQTPGQGLQFLFEYFSETQRNKGNFPGRFSGRQFSNSRSEMNVSTLELGDSALYLCASSSGTGGIDEQYFGPGTRLTVT.

This clone was observed a single time. The V call is TRBV27, the J call TRBJ1-2, with a possible D match to TRBD1 (5 bases). Germline V gives CDR1 MNHEY, CDR2 SMNVEV (reference sequence). The V and J ends lost 8 bases and 7 bases respectively, with 14 bases between them. The CDR3 loop spans 12 amino acids. The CDR3 loop is CASRNRLGGYTF. Written as DNA, the CDR3 is TGTGCCAGCCGGAACAGGCTGGGTGGCTACACCTTC.

J is TRBJ2-3 and V is TRBV21-1; the D call in the table, TRBD1, was not verified against the DNA. TRBV21-1 is a pseudogene segment. This CDR3 comprises 15 residues. Here the CDR3 reads CASSKRGHRTDTQYF. Here the CDR3 DNA reads TGTGCCAGCAGCAAACGGGGACACCGCACAGATACGCAGTATTTT.

This clone was seen once. The genes are TRBV19 and TRBJ2-5; D is undetermined. Germline V CDR1 and CDR2: LNHDA, SQIVND (reference sequence). The CDR3 is 14 residues long. The ends were cut back, 3 bases at V and 4 bases at J, with 12 bases in the middle. As DNA, the CDR3 is TGTGCCAGTAGTATGAGTATCCTCTCAGAGACCCAGTACTTC. Protein sequence: CASSMSILSETQYF.

This chain uses TRBV29-1 with TRBJ2-1; a possible D gene is TRBD1 (5 bases). Trimming removed 1 base at V and 3 bases at J, with 13 bases between. From germline, CDR1 is SQVTM and CDR2 ANQGSEA. The CDR3 totals 15 residues. The CDR3 is CSVEVGQNYYNEQFF. The CDR3 DNA follows: TGCAGCGTTGAAGTCGGACAAAACTACTACAATGAGCAGTTCTTC.

The rearrangement links TRBV18 to TRBJ2-7, with a weak D call TRBD2 (5 bases). The V end lost 3 bases, the J end lost 2 bases, and 8 bases lay between the germline ends. Germline lookup yields CDR1 KGHSH and CDR2 LQKENI. The CDR3 spans 13 residues. The chain's CDR3 is CASSPSGTYEQYF. CDR3 DNA sequence: TGTGCCAGCTCACCCTCCGGGACCTACGAGCAGTACTTC. Together with reference TRBV18 and TRBJ2-7, the CDR3 gives the full variable domain: NAGVMQNPRHLVRRRGQEARLRCSPMKGHSHVYWYRQLPEEGLKFMVYLQKENIIDESGMPKERFSAEFPKEGPSILRIQQVVRGDSAAYFCASSPSGTYEQYFGPGTRLTVT.

The CDR3 sequence: CASSFYSGGNEQFF. The CDR3 nucleotides read TGCGCCAGCAGCTTTTATTCAGGGGGCAATGAGCAGTTCTTC. The V gene is TRBV5-1, the J gene TRBJ2-1, with 7 bases identical to TRBD1. This CDR3 has 14 residues. Germline values: CDR1 SGHRS, CDR2 YFSETQ. J lost 6 bases, V lost 2 bases, and 5 bases had no gene match. The complete variable domain, with remaining parts taken from reference TRBV5-1 and TRBJ2-1, reads KAGVTQTPRYLIKTRGQQVTLSCSPISGHRSVSWYQQTPGQGLQFLFEYFSETQRNKGNFPGRFSGRQFSNSRSEMNVSTLELGDSALYLCASSFYSGGNEQFFGPGTRLTVL.

The chain combines TRBV5-6 with TRBJ2-5; 9 positions agree with TRBD1. The CDR3 is made up of 17 amino acids. Germline-derived CDR1 and CDR2 are SGHDT and YYEEEE. The trim removed 4 bases at V and 2 bases at J, leaving 12 bases unmatched. The CDR3 loop is CASSRVTGGMGQETQYF. DNA for the CDR3: TGTGCCAGCAGCCGGGTCACAGGGGGCATGGGGCAAGAGACCCAGTACTTC.

This chain uses TRBV7-9 with TRBJ1-6, with 7 bases identical to TRBD1. Germline loops: CDR1 SEHNR, CDR2 FQNEAQ (reference sequence). This CDR3 is 13 amino acids long. With 5 bases clipped from V and 8 bases from J, the junction kept 3 bases outside the gene matches. The CDR3 loop is CASSTTGDSPLHF. CDR3 coding DNA: TGTGCCAGCAGCACCACAGGGGATTCACCCCTCCACTTT.

This clone was detected only once. The chain couples TRBV3-1 (or the pseudogene TRBV3-2) to TRBJ1-2; the match to TRBD1 covers 7 bases. The CDR3 is 18 residues long. Germline-derived CDR1 and CDR2 are LGHDT and YNNKEL (reference sequence). J was trimmed by 7 bases and V by 1 base; bases with no gene match: 18. The CDR3 sequence is CASSQVTIGDRAPLGYTF. The CDR3 nucleotides read TGTGCCAGCAGCCAAGTTACCATTGGTGACAGGGCACCACTTGGCTACACCTTC.

The J gene is TRBJ2-1, the V gene TRBV30, with D tentatively TRBD1 (5 bases). CDR1 and CDR2 from the germline V gene are GTSNPN and SVGIG (reference sequence). The CDR3 covers 11 residues. Between the trimmed V and J ends, which lost 5 bases and 7 bases, there was a span of 9 bases. CDR3 coding DNA: TGTGCCTGGGGGGCCCTAAATGAGCAGTTCTTC. Translating gives CAWGALNEQFF.

The genes are TRBV3-1 (or the pseudogene TRBV3-2) and TRBJ2-1; 10 positions match TRBD2. The junction had 8 bases not matched to a gene; V was cut back by 4 bases and J by 8 bases. The CDR3 spans 15 residues. Germline lookup yields CDR1 LGHDT and CDR2 YNNKEL (reference sequence). CDR3 sequence (DNA): TGTGCCAGCAGCCCCTTAGCGGGGGGCGTGGATGAGCAGTTCTTC. This encodes CASSPLAGGVDEQFF.

The chain couples TRBV5-1 to TRBJ2-3; 7 bases align to TRBD2. Germline trimming cut 4 bases from V and 0 bases from J; bases unmatched to any gene: 11. The CDR3 has 17 amino acids. Germline V CDR1 and CDR2: SGHRS, YFSETQ. As DNA, the CDR3 is TGCGCCAGCAGCAGGGTAGCGGGTGGCCCTAGCACAGATACGCAGTATTTT. This translates into CASSRVAGGPSTDTQYF.

V gene TRBV2 combines with J gene TRBJ2-1, with unresolved D. The germline CDR1 and CDR2 sequences are SNHLY and FYNNEI. CDR3 length: 11 residues. V dropped 1 base and J dropped 7 bases, with 2 bases sitting between them. The chain's CDR3 is CASSEENEQFF. DNA for the CDR3: TGTGCCAGCAGTGAAGAAAATGAGCAGTTCTTC.